A single T cell receptor beta chain is shown here with its context. The sample comes from a study of beta chain features in type 1 diabetes. Since all of the isolated RNA was reverse transcribed, expressed TCRB transcripts were what got sequenced. The assay was immunoSEQ multiplex PCR, and TCRdb's table has in-frame clones only and misses some. The table has hundreds of thousands of clones, roughly a sixth seen once. The germline V and J ends were trimmed by 5 bases and 13 bases, with 23 bases remaining between them. Germline V lookup: CDR1 SEHNR, CDR2 FQNEAQ (reference sequence). The CDR3 covers 15 residues. The authors sorted CD4+ naive, central memory, regulatory and stem cell-like memory cells via CD45RO/CCR7/CD25/CD127/CD95/CD27.

The sequence was obtained from a man aged 18 to 30 in good health. The specimen sequenced was naive CD4+ T cells from blood. The V gene is TRBV7-9, the J gene TRBJ1-4; no firm D call. DNA for the CDR3: TGTGCCAGCAGCCCCGGACCGACTGAGGCTCTAGGACTGTTTTTT. This codes for CASSPGPTEALGLFF.